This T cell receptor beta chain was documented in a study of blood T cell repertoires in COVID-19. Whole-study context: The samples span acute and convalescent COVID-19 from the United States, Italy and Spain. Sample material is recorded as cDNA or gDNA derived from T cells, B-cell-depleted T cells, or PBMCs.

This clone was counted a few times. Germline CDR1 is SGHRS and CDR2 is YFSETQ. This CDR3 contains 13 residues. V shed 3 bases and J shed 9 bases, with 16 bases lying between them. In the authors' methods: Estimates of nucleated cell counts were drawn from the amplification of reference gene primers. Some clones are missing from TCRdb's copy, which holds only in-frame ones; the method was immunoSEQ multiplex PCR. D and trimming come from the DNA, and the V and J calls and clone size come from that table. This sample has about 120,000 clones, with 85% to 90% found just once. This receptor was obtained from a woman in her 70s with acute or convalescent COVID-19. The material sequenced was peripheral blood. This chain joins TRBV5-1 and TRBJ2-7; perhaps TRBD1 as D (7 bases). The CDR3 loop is CASSWAGQPTQYF. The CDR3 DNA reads TGCGCCAGCAGCTGGGCGGGACAGCCGACGCAGTACTTC.